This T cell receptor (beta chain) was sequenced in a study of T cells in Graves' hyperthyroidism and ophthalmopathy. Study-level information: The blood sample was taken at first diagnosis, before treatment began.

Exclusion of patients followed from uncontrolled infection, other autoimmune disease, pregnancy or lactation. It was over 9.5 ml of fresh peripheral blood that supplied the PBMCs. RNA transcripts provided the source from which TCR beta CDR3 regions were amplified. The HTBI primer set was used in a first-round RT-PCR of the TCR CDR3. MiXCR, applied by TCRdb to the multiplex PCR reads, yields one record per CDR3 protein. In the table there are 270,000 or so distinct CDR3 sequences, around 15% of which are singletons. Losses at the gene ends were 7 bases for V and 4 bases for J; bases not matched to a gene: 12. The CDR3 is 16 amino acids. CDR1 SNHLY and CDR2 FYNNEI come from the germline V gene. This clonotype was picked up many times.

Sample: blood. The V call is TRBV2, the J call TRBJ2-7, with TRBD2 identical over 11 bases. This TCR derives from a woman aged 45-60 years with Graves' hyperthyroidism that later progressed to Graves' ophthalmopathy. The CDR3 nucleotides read TGTGCCAGCAACCCACCTGGGACTAGCGGAAGGTACGAGCAGTACTTC. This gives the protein CASNPPGTSGRYEQYF.